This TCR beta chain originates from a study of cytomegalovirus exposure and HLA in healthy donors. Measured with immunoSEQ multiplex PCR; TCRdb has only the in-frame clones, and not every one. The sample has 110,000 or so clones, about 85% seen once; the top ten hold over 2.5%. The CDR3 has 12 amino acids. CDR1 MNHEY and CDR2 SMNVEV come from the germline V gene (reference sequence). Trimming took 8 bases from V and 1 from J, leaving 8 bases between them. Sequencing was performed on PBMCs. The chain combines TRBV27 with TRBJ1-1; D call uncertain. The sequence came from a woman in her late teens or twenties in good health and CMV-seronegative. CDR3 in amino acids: CASRTQNTEAFF. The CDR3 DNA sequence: TGTGCCAGCCGGACTCAGAACACTGAAGCTTTCTTT.